This is a list of T cell receptor beta chains from one sample in a study of cytomegalovirus exposure and HLA in healthy donors. The method was immunoSEQ multiplex PCR; TCRdb's version includes in-frame clones alone and lacks a portion of them. The profile shows around 130,000 clones, around 80% of them singletons. The sample consisted of PBMCs. These receptors were obtained from a man under 40 in good health and CMV-seronegative. Each CDR3 is given with its conserved first and last residue. The order of the fields is V gene, CDR3 protein.

v_gene: TRBV6-1; CDR3aa: CASSEMGWSRTPGHNEQFF
v_gene: TRBV29-1; CDR3aa: CSVEWEMYNEQFF
v_gene: TRBV7-2; CDR3aa: CASSPGGDRGQPQHF
v_gene: TRBV4-2; CDR3aa: CASSYGQGTETQYF
v_gene: TRBV6-5; CDR3aa: CATQRASGEVTQYF
v_gene: TRBV5-4; CDR3aa: CASSLGQGVAKNIQYF
v_gene: TRBV10-1; CDR3aa: CASSDSGTGSYEQYF
v_gene: TRBV5-1; CDR3aa: CASRVSGGKSYEQYF
v_gene: TRBV27; CDR3aa: CASSLATGQGIQYF
v_gene: TRBV7-2; CDR3aa: CASSSHRTGWAFF
v_gene: TRBV27; CDR3aa: CASSLRTSGGRDQKETQYF
v_gene: TRBV7-9; CDR3aa: CASSFGQLNYGYTF
v_gene: TRBV6-6; CDR3aa: CASTQWGGVHGYTF
v_gene: TRBV7-9; CDR3aa: CASRQGQETQYF
v_gene: TRBV6-4; CDR3aa: CASSASGASTDTQYF
v_gene: TRBV6-5; CDR3aa: CASSYAGVYGYTF
v_gene: TRBV7-9; CDR3aa: CASSLGEVYEQYF
v_gene: TRBV30; CDR3aa: CAWSRHGTGGGYTF
v_gene: TRBV4-1; CDR3aa: CASSQDLSDHYGYTF
v_gene: TRBV2; CDR3aa: CASSRQGYSEQYF
v_gene: TRBV5-6; CDR3aa: CASSGTGGNTEAFF
v_gene: TRBV6-1; CDR3aa: CASSARGAGGSSYEQYF
v_gene: TRBV4-3; CDR3aa: CASSQESLSGYEQYF
v_gene: TRBV7-8; CDR3aa: CASSYRNTEAFF
v_gene: TRBV28; CDR3aa: CASSSPGQAYEQYF
v_gene: TRBV27; CDR3aa: CASSLSIYNEQFF
v_gene: TRBV6-1; CDR3aa: CASSWTSGSIEQYF
v_gene: TRBV6-5; CDR3aa: CASNRLAGRKETQYF
v_gene: TRBV19; CDR3aa: CASSIDGGIQPQHF
v_gene: TRBV7-9; CDR3aa: CASTSQQGGSPLHF
v_gene: TRBV19; CDR3aa: CASKEGQKNYGYTF
v_gene: TRBV7-2; CDR3aa: CASSILITGELFF
v_gene: TRBV7-9; CDR3aa: CASNRGQGEKLFF
v_gene: TRBV19; CDR3aa: CASSIMGQGNEKLFF
v_gene: TRBV5-1; CDR3aa: CASSLSGPIYGYTF
v_gene: TRBV29-1; CDR3aa: CSVGKGQGRREQYF
v_gene: TRBV7-8; CDR3aa: CASSPRPGSNQPQHF
v_gene: TRBV6-5; CDR3aa: CASSYSQATYNSPLHF
v_gene: TRBV28; CDR3aa: CASRQGVEAFF
v_gene: TRBV19; CDR3aa: CASSLQGWPSYTEAFF
v_gene: TRBV5-1; CDR3aa: CASSSTGGVGEKLFF
v_gene: TRBV27; CDR3aa: CASSSYPPAAAYTF
v_gene: TRBV11-2; CDR3aa: CASSRESRGEAFF
v_gene: TRBV15; CDR3aa: CATSTSENIQYF
v_gene: TRBV5-4; CDR3aa: CASSRTGELFF
v_gene: TRBV9; CDR3aa: CASSVTGAGLGETQYF
v_gene: TRBV10-3; CDR3aa: CAISLGTGEKLFF
v_gene: TRBV27; CDR3aa: CASRKQGQGYTF